This TCR beta chain was captured by sequencing in a study of blood T cell repertoires in COVID-19. Study background: Samples came from the United States, Italy and Spain, spanning acute and convalescent COVID-19.

This CDR3 is 17 amino acids long. Germline CDR1 is MNHEY and CDR2 is SVGEGT. V was cut by 2 bases and J by 3 bases, with 18 bases left in between. Under the authors' procedure: Nucleated cell number was recorded as an estimate derived from reference gene primer amplification. TCRdb keeps only in-frame clones here, not all; method: immunoSEQ multiplex PCR. The D gene and trimming were derived from the DNA, and the V and J assignments and clone size from that table. The sample shows some 200,000 clones, 85% to 90% of them seen only once. The chain employs TRBV6-2 or TRBV6-3 and TRBJ2-3; D is possibly TRBD1 (5 bases). Sequencing used peripheral blood. The receptor comes from a man aged 40-50 years with active or convalescent COVID-19. This CDR3 reads CASSYPLGAVSTDTQYF. The CDR3, as DNA: TGTGCCAGCAGTTACCCCCTAGGGGCCGTCTCTACAGATACGCAGTATTTT.